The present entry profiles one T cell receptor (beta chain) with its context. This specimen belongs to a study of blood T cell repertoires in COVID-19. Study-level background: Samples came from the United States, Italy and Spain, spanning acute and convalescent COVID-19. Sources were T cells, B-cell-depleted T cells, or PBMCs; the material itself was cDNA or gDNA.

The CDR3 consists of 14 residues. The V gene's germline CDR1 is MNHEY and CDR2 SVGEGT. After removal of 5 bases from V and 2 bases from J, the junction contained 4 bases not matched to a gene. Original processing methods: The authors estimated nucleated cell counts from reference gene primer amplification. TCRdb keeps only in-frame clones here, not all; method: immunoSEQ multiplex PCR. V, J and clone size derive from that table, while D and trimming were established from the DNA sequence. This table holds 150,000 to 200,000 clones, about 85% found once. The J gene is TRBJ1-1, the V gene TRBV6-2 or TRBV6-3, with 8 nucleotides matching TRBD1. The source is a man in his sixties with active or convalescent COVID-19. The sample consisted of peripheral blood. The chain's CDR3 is CASSPDRGNTEAFF. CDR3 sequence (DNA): TGTGCCAGCAGTCCCGACAGGGGTAACACTGAAGCTTTCTTT.